The 22 T cell receptor beta chains below all came from one sample that was sequenced in a study of blood T cell repertoires in COVID-19. Sequencing used immunoSEQ multiplex PCR; TCRdb keeps in-frame clones, though not all of them. The repertoire has a few hundred thousand clones, around 82% of them found once; the top ten carry 3% to 4.5%. The sample was peripheral blood. These receptors all stem from a woman of 80 years or more with acute or convalescent COVID-19.

V usage is TRBV19 and J usage is TRBJ1-3, with D possibly TRBD1 on 5 matching bases. CDR1 LNHDA and CDR2 SQIVND come from the germline V gene (reference sequence). Trimming took off 5 bases at V and 0 bases at J, with 14 bases between the two ends. The CDR3 is 16 amino acids. The CDR3 sequence is CASSGSPTVSGNTIYF. The CDR3, as DNA: TGTGCCAGTAGTGGCAGTCCGACAGTCTCTGGAAACACCATATATTTT.

The chain joins TRBV6-2 or TRBV6-3 to TRBJ1-5, with 7 bases matching TRBD1. The CDR3 has 15 residues. Unmatched junction bases numbered 9, after V lost 5 bases and J lost 5 bases. Germline loops: CDR1 MNHEY, CDR2 SVGEGT. CDR3 residues: CASSGDRVLYQPQHF. In DNA, the CDR3 is TGTGCCAGCAGTGGCGACAGGGTATTATATCAGCCCCAGCATTTT.

The V gene is TRBV6-6, the J gene TRBJ1-6; 8 positions match TRBD1. The germline gives CDR1 MNHNY, CDR2 SVGAGI (reference sequence). Trimming took 5 bases from V and 0 from J; bases not matched to a gene: 12. This CDR3 spans 19 amino acids. The chain's CDR3 is CASSQQGGAFISYNSPLHF. CDR3 in DNA: TGTGCCAGCAGTCAACAGGGGGGCGCATTTATCTCCTATAATTCACCCCTCCACTTT.

V usage is TRBV21-1 and J usage is TRBJ1-2. TRBV21-1 is assigned pseudogene status. The CDR3 totals 15 residues. Here the CDR3 reads CASSRRGTDSRGYTF. CDR3 DNA sequence: TGTGCCAGCAGTCGACGGGGGACCGACTCTAGGGGCTACACCTTC.

This rearrangement joins TRBV9 to TRBJ2-2; 12 nucleotides align to TRBD2. This CDR3 is 16 amino acids long. The trim removed 2 bases at V and 8 bases at J, leaving 7 bases unmatched. Per germline, CDR1 SGDLS and CDR2 YYNGEE. DNA of the CDR3: TGTGCCAGCAGCGTTGACCCTAGCGGGGGGGCTGGGGAGCTGTTTTTT. This gives the protein CASSVDPSGGAGELFF. Combining the CDR3 with reference TRBV9 and TRBJ2-2 gives the whole variable domain DSGVTQTPKHLITATGQRVTLRCSPRSGDLSVYWYQQSLDQGLQFLIQYYNGEERAKGNILERFSAQQFPDLHSELNLSSLELGDSALYFCASSVDPSGGAGELFFGEGSRLTVL.

J is TRBJ2-3 and V is TRBV3-1 (or the pseudogene TRBV3-2), with 11 bases fitting TRBD1. V was clipped by 6 bases and J by 2 bases; unmatched bases: 4. This CDR3 comprises 15 residues. CDR1 is LGHDT and CDR2 is YNNKEL in the germline V gene (reference sequence). This CDR3 is CASRPGQGATDTQYF. The CDR3 coding sequence is TGTGCCAGCAGACCCGGACAGGGGGCCACAGATACGCAGTATTTT.

V gene TRBV3-1 (or the pseudogene TRBV3-2) combines with J gene TRBJ1-1; D call uncertain. The CDR3 has 14 amino acids. Between the trimmed V and J ends, which lost 5 bases and 5 bases, there was a span of 15 bases. Germline V gives CDR1 LGHDT, CDR2 YNNKEL (reference sequence). The CDR3 protein is CASSFEGGGTEAFF. CDR3 nucleotides: TGTGCCAGCAGCTTCGAGGGAGGAGGGACTGAAGCTTTCTTT.

This sequence joins TRBV6-5 and TRBJ1-3, with 7 bases aligning to TRBD1. The V segment lost 2 bases and the J segment 4 bases; nucleotides outside the gene matches: 2. This CDR3 has 14 amino acids. The germline V gene has CDR1 MNHEY and CDR2 SVGAGI. DNA for the CDR3: TGTGCCAGCAGTTACGAGGGGGCCGGAAACACCATATATTTT. Amino acids: CASSYEGAGNTIYF.

The chain uses TRBV5-1 and TRBJ2-3, with D perhaps matching TRBD2 (5 bases). Germline V gene data show CDR1 as SGHRS and CDR2 as YFSETQ. The CDR3 consists of 13 residues. V was pared by 3 bases and J by 9 bases, with 14 bases between. The CDR3 region is CASSSLSSGTQYF. The CDR3 coding sequence is TGCGCCAGCAGCTCATTATCTTCGGGAACGCAGTATTTT.

V and J are TRBV7-9 and TRBJ1-1; D is ambiguous. The V gene lost 4 bases and the J gene lost 3 bases, with 15 bases spanning the gap. Germline CDR1 SEHNR, CDR2 FQNEAQ (reference sequence). This CDR3 comprises 15 residues. The CDR3 loop is CASSSRTLGDTEAFF. The CDR3 nucleotides are TGTGCCAGCAGCTCCCGGACGCTGGGAGACACTGAAGCTTTCTTT.

The chain recombines TRBV9 with TRBJ2-7; 9 nucleotides agree with TRBD1. After removal of 3 bases from V and 2 bases from J, the junction contained 9 bases not matched to a gene. Germline CDR1 and CDR2: SGDLS and YYNGEE. The CDR3 totals 16 residues. The CDR3 loop is CASSGRDRALAYEQYF. The CDR3 DNA follows: TGTGCCAGCAGCGGCCGGGACAGGGCCCTCGCCTACGAGCAGTACTTC.

This clone appeared once. The CDR3 nucleotides are TGTGCCAGCAGCTCTGGACTATCCCAAGAGACCCAGTACTTC. Translated, it gives CASSSGLSQETQYF. The chain couples TRBV11-2 to TRBJ2-5; D is perhaps TRBD2 (6 bases). The V and J ends lost 4 bases and 1 base respectively, with 10 bases between them. Germline V gives CDR1 SGHAT, CDR2 FQNNGV. The CDR3 is 14 residues long.

This rearrangement joins TRBV7-6 to TRBJ1-6, with 9 bases aligning to TRBD1. J gave up 1 base and V 5 bases, and 6 bases lay outside the gene matches. In germline, CDR1 is SGHVS, CDR2 FNYEAQ. This CDR3 has 17 amino acids. CDR3 bases: TGTGCCAGCAGCCCGGACAGGGGACCATCCTATAATTCACCCCTCCACTTT. Translated: CASSPDRGPSYNSPLHF.

The chain couples TRBV5-1 to TRBJ2-7, with TRBD2 identical over 8 bases. The germline V gene encodes CDR1 SGHRS and CDR2 YFSETQ. This CDR3 comprises 16 residues. Trimming at V came to 0 bases and at J to 4 bases, leaving 9 bases not matched to a gene. The DNA for the CDR3 is TGCGCCAGCAGCTTGGCCCCCGGGGGGGGGAAGTACGAGCAGTACTTC. As protein: CASSLAPGGGKYEQYF.

The chain has TRBV24-1 and TRBJ2-1; 13 bases are a match to TRBD2. V trimming: 0 bases; J trimming: 7 bases; junction bases outside the gene matches: 2. Germline V gives CDR1 KGHDR, CDR2 SFDVKD. CDR3 size: 16 residues. CDR3 protein: CATSDLGLAGVNEQFF. In DNA, the CDR3 is TGTGCCACCAGTGATTTGGGACTAGCGGGGGTTAATGAGCAGTTCTTC.

V usage is TRBV5-1 and J usage is TRBJ2-1, with D maybe TRBD1 (6 bases). Per germline, CDR1 SGHRS and CDR2 YFSETQ. Trimming left V 4 bases short and J 0 bases short, with 11 bases between. This CDR3 has 15 residues. CDR3 protein: CASSPQQGSYNEQFF. For the CDR3, the DNA is TGCGCCAGCAGCCCCCAACAGGGCTCCTACAATGAGCAGTTCTTC. Full variable domain (remainder filled in from reference TRBV5-1 and TRBJ2-1): KAGVTQTPRYLIKTRGQQVTLSCSPISGHRSVSWYQQTPGQGLQFLFEYFSETQRNKGNFPGRFSGRQFSNSRSEMNVSTLELGDSALYLCASSPQQGSYNEQFFGPGTRLTVL.

CDR3 nucleotide sequence: TGTGCCAGCAGTGTCAGGGATAATTCACCCCTCCACTTT. This codes for CASSVRDNSPLHF. The chain joins TRBV27 to TRBJ1-6; TRBD1 is a possible D gene (5 bases). The CDR3 contains 13 residues. V was trimmed by 5 bases and J by 5 bases, leaving 7 bases between them. Germline CDR1 is MNHEY and CDR2 is SMNVEV (reference sequence).

This clone was recorded a few times. The chain combines TRBV4-2 with TRBJ1-2; 8 bases line up with TRBD1. The CDR3 sequence is 18 residues long. CDR1 LGHNA and CDR2 YNFKEQ come from the germline V gene. With 2 bases clipped from V and 3 bases from J, the junction kept 14 bases outside the gene matches. DNA of the CDR3: TGTGCCAGCAGCCAATGGGGGGCAAGGGACAGGTTAGACTATGGCTACACCTTC. This encodes CASSQWGARDRLDYGYTF.

The V call is TRBV10-3, the J call TRBJ2-7; 9 nucleotides agree with TRBD1. The CDR3 runs to 14 residues. Germline loops: CDR1 ENHRY, CDR2 SYGVKD. The junction had 4 bases not matched to a gene; V was cut back by 5 bases and J by 2 bases. The CDR3: CAISYGQGPYEQYF. DNA of the CDR3: TGTGCCATCAGTTATGGACAGGGGCCCTACGAGCAGTACTTC.

The V and J genes are TRBV2 and TRBJ1-1; possibly TRBD1 for D (5 bases). The CDR3 runs 14 residues. CDR1 is SNHLY and CDR2 is FYNNEI in the germline V gene. V lost 7 bases, J lost 2 bases, and 14 bases lay in between. DNA of the CDR3: TGTGCCAGCAACTTGGGCGGGGACAACACTGAAGCTTTCTTT. Its protein is CASNLGGDNTEAFF.

This chain connects TRBV7-8 to TRBJ1-1; the match to TRBD1 covers 9 bases. The germline gives CDR1 SGHVS, CDR2 FQNEAQ. The CDR3 length is 14 residues. V was pared by 5 bases and J by 5 bases, with 6 bases of the junction left unmatched. The CDR3 loop is CASSRDRGLTEAFF. CDR3 coding DNA: TGTGCCAGCAGCCGAGACAGGGGGTTGACTGAAGCTTTCTTT.

This clone was detected only a few times. CDR3: CASSQVSQAINQPQHF. The CDR3 DNA reads as TGCGCCAGCAGCCAAGTTTCCCAGGCCATCAATCAGCCCCAGCATTTT. J is TRBJ1-5 and V is TRBV4-1; D gene unclear. The V gene's germline CDR1 is MGHRA and CDR2 YSYEKL. Trimming removed 1 base at V and 3 bases at J, with 13 bases between. This CDR3 contains 16 residues.